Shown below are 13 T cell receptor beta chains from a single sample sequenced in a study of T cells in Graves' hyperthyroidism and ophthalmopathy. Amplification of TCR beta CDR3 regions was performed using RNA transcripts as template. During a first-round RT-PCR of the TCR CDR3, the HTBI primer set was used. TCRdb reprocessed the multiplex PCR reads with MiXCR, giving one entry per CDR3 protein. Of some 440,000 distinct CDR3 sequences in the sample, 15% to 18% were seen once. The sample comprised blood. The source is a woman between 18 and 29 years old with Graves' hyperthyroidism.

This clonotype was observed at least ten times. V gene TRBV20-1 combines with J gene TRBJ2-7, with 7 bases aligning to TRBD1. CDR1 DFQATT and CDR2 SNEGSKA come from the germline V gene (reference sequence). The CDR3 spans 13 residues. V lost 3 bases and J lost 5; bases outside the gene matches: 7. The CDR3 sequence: CSARLGQGDEQYF. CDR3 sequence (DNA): TGCAGTGCTAGGCTAGGTCAGGGGGACGAGCAGTACTTC.

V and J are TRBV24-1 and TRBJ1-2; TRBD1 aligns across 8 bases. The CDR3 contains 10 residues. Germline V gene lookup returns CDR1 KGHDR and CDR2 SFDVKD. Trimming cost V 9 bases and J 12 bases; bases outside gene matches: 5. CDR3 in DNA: TGTGCCACCCCAGGGGGCGAGAACACCTTC. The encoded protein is CATPGGENTF.

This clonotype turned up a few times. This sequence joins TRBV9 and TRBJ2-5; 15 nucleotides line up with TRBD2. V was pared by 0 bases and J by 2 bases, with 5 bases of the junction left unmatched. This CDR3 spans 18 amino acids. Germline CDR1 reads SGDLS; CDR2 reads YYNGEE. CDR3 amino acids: CASSVGGLAGGLQETQYF. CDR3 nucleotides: TGTGCCAGCAGCGTAGGGGGACTAGCGGGAGGATTGCAAGAGACCCAGTACTTC. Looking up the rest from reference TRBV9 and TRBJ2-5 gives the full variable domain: DSGVTQTPKHLITATGQRVTLRCSPRSGDLSVYWYQQSLDQGLQFLIQYYNGEERAKGNILERFSAQQFPDLHSELNLSSLELGDSALYFCASSVGGLAGGLQETQYFGPGTRLLVL.

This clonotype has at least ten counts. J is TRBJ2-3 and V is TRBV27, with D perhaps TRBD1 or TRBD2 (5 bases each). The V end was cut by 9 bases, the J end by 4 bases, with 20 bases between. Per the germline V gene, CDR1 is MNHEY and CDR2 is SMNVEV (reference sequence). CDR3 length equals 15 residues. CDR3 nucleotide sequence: TGTGCCAGTAGGTCTCCGGGGTGGGGGTCAGATACGCAGTATTTT. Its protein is CASRSPGWGSDTQYF.

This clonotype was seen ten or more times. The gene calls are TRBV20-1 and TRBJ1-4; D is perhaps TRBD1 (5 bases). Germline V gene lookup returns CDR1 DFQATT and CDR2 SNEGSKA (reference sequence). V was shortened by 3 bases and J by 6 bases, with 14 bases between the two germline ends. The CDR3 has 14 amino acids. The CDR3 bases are TGCAGTGCTAGTGGGGACGGGACTCATGAAAAACTGTTTTTT. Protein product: CSASGDGTHEKLFF.

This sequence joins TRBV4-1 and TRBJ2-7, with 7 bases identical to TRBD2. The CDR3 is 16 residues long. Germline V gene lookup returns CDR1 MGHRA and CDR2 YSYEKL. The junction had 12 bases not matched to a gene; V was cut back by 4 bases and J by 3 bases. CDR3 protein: CASSPFPAGRDYEQYF. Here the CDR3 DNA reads TGCGCCAGCAGCCCTTTCCCCGCGGGGAGGGACTACGAGCAGTACTTC.

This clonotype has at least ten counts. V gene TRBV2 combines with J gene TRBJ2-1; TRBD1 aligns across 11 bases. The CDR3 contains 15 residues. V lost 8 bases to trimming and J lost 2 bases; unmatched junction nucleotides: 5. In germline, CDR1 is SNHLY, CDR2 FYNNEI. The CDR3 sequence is CASGGDRGAYNEQFF. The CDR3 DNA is TGTGCCAGCGGGGGGGACAGGGGGGCCTACAATGAGCAGTTCTTC.

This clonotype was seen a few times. The CDR3 protein is CASSIGDQRYF. CDR3 bases: TGTGCCAGTAGTATCGGGGACCAAAGGTACTTC. V and J are TRBV19 and TRBJ2-5, with D perhaps matching TRBD1 or TRBD2 (5 bases each). This CDR3 has 11 residues. The V gene's germline CDR1 is LNHDA and CDR2 SQIVND (reference sequence). V lost 3 bases to trimming and J lost 13 bases, with 12 bases between them.

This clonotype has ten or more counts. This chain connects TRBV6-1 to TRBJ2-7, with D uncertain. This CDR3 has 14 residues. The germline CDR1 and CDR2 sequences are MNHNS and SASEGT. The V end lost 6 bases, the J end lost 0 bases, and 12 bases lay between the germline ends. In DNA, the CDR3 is TGTGCCAGCAGACCCTTGGAGAGCTCCTACGAGCAGTACTTC. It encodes CASRPLESSYEQYF.

The chain's CDR3 is CASSWGRPNSPLHF. The CDR3 DNA follows: TGTGCCAGCAGTTGGGGACGGCCGAATTCACCCCTCCACTTT. This chain uses TRBV6-5 with TRBJ1-6; D perhaps matches TRBD1 (5 bases). The CDR3 has 14 amino acids. Per germline, CDR1 MNHEY and CDR2 SVGAGI. Trimming took off 4 bases at V and 7 bases at J, with 11 bases between the two ends.

The CDR3 nucleotides read TGTGCCAGCAGCTTAGGGCCCTGGCGTACAGAAGCTTTCTTT. It translates to CASSLGPWRTEAFF. This chain joins TRBV7-2 and TRBJ1-1; D not resolved. CDR3 length: 14 amino acids. Per the germline V gene, CDR1 is SGHTA and CDR2 is FQGNSA. Trimming removed 1 base from V and 8 bases from J, with 14 bases in between.

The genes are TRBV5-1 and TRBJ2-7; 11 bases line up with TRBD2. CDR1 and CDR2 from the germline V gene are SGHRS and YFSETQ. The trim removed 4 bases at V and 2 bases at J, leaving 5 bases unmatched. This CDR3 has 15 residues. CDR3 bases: TGCGCCAGCAGCCCGATACTAGCGGGAGCCTACGAGCAGTACTTC. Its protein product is CASSPILAGAYEQYF.

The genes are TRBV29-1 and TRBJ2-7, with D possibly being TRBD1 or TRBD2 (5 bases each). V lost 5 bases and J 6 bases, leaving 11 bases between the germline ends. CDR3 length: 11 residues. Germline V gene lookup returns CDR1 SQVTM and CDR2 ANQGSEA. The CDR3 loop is CSVFRGSEQYF. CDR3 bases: TGCAGCGTTTTTCGGGGCTCCGAGCAGTACTTC.